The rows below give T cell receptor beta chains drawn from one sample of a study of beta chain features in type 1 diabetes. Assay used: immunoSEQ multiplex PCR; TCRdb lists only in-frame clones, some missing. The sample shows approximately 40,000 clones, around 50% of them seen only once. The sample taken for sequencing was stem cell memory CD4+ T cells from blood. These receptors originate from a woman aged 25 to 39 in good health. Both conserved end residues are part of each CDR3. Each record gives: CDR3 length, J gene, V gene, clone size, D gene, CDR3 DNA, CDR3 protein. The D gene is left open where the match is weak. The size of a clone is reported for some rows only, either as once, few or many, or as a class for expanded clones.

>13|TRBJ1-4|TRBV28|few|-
TGTGCCAGCACCCTGGGAGGCAGTGAAAAACTGTTTTTT
CASTLGGSEKLFF
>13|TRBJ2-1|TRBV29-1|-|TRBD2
TGCAGCGGAAGCGGGAGGTTCAATGATGAGCAGTTCTTC
CSGSGRFNDEQFF
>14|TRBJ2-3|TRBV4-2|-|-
TGTGCCAGCAGCCAAGCTAGCGCCACAGATACGCAGTATTTT
CASSQASATDTQYF
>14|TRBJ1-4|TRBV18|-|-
TGTGCCAGCTCACCGCAGGGATCGCATGAAAAACTGTTTTTT
CASSPQGSHEKLFF
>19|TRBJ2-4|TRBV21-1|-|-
TGTGCCAGCAGCAAACCCCCGAGGAAAGCGGCCATAGCCAAAAACATTCAGTACTTC
CASSKPPRKAAIAKNIQYF
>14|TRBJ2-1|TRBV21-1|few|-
TGTGCCAGCACCTTAGCGGGAGGCTACAATGAGCAGTTCTTC
CASTLAGGYNEQFF
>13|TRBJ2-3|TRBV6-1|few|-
TGTGCCAGCAGTACCCCCGGGGGAGATACGCAGTATTTT
CASSTPGGDTQYF
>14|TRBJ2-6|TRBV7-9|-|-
TGTGCCAGCAGCTTAATATCTGGGGCCAACGTCCTGACTTTC
CASSLISGANVLTF
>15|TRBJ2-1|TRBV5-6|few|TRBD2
TGTGCCAGCACCGTAGGGACTAGCGGGAAACGTGAGCAGTTCTTC
CASTVGTSGKREQFF
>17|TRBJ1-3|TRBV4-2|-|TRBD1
TGTGCCAGCAGCAAATACCGGGACAGGGTTTCTGGAAACACCATATATTTT
CASSKYRDRVSGNTIYF
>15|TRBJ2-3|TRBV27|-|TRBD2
TGTGCCAGCAGTCGGCCGGGACTAGCGGGAGGTACGCAGTATTTT
CASSRPGLAGGTQYF
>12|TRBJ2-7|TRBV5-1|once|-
TGCGCCAGCAGCCTCGGATACTACGAGCAGTACTTC
CASSLGYYEQYF
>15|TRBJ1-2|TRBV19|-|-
TGTGCCAGTAGTATCGTCACGGGGGATGCCTATGGCTACACCTTC
CASSIVTGDAYGYTF
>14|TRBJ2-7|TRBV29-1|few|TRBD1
TGCAGCGTTGGAGGACAGGGAAGTTCCTACGAGCAGTACTTC
CSVGGQGSSYEQYF
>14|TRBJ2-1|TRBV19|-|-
TGTGCCAGTAGTATAGGGACAGTCTACAATGAGCAGTTCTTC
CASSIGTVYNEQFF
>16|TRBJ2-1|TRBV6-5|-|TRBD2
TGTGCCAGCAGTTATTGGGTAGCGGGAGAGGGCCATGAGCAGTTCTTC
CASSYWVAGEGHEQFF
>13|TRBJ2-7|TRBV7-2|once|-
TGTGCCAGCAATCGGGGGGCTAGCGGCGAGCAGTACTTC
CASNRGASGEQYF
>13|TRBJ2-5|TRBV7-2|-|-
TGTGCCAGCAGCCGACTAGTTCAAGAGACCCAGTACTTC
CASSRLVQETQYF
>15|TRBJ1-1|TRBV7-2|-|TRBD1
TGTGCCAGCAGTCCGGACAGGCTTAGGGACACTGAAGCTTTCTTT
CASSPDRLRDTEAFF
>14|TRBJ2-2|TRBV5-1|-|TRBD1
TGCGCCAGCAGCGGGACAGGGGGCACCGGGGAGCTGTTTTTT
CASSGTGGTGELFF
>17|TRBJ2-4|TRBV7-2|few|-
TGTGCCAGCAGTATAGAGGGGGGGACGTTGGTTGAAAACATTCAGTACTTC
CASSIEGGTLVENIQYF
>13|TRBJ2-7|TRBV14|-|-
TGTGCCAGCAGCCATCAAAGCTCGTACGAGCAGTACTTC
CASSHQSSYEQYF
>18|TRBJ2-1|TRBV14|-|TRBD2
TGTGCCAGCAGCCAAGGGCGGCTAGCGGGATTTCTTCGCAATGAGCAGTTCTTC
CASSQGRLAGFLRNEQFF
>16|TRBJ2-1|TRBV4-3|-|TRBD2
TGCGCCAGCAGCCTTTCAGCGGGAATGGTTGGTCGTGAGCAGTTCTTC
CASSLSAGMVGREQFF
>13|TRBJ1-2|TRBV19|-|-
TGTGCCAGTAGTATTGACGGGAGATATGGCTACACCTTC
CASSIDGRYGYTF
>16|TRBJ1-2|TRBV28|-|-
TGTGCCAGCAGTTTAAGGTTGTGGGGCGGAGATCATGGCTACACCTTC
CASSLRLWGGDHGYTF
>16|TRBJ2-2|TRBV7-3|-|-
TGTGCCAGCAGCTTAAGTCCCGGGAGAGGGACCGGGGAGCTGTTTTTT
CASSLSPGRGTGELFF
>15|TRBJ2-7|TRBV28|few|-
TGTGCCAGCAGTTTAGCAGGGGTGGGAGACTACGAGCAGTACTTC
CASSLAGVGDYEQYF
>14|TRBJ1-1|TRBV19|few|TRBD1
TGTGCCAGCCTAGGCGACAGGGTGAACACTGAAGCTTTCTTT
CASLGDRVNTEAFF
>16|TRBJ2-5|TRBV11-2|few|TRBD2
TGTGCCAGCAGCTCCAGGACTAGCGGGAAGGTAGAGACCCAGTACTTC
CASSSRTSGKVETQYF
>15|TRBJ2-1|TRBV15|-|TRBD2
TGTGCCACCAGCAGAGGGGGACTAGCGGACAATGAGCAGTTCTTC
CATSRGGLADNEQFF
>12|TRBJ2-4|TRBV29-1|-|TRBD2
TGCAGCGTTCGGCCTGGGAGGGACATTCAGTACTTC
CSVRPGRDIQYF